The rows below give T cell receptor beta chains drawn from one sample of a study of technical replicates of blood from a handful of donors. Using immunoSEQ multiplex PCR, the repertoire was profiled, and TCRdb retains in-frame clones only, with some absent. The table includes 75,000 to 90,000 clones, around 94% detected once. Sequencing used T cells isolated from PBMCs. The origin of the receptors is a human donor in good health. CDR3s include the opening cysteine and the closing phenylalanine or tryptophan. Fields, in order: V gene, clone size, D gene, J gene, CDR3 DNA, CDR3 protein. A D gene is named only where the DNA matches it firmly. Size tells how often a clone was seen (once, few, many) or the class of an expanded clone, and some rows leave it out.

V: TRBV4-1; size: .; D: TRBD2; J: TRBJ2-3; DNA: TGCGCCAGCAGCCAACGAGCGGGAGAAGGTACAGATACGCAGTATTTT; CDR3: CASSQRAGEGTDTQYF
V: TRBV11-2; size: .; D: TRBD1; J: TRBJ1-2; DNA: TGTGCCAGCAGCTTAGACCCATTGACAGGGAACTATGGCTACACCTTC; CDR3: CASSLDPLTGNYGYTF
V: TRBV2; size: .; D: .; J: TRBJ1-4; DNA: TGTGCCAGCAGTCCCGAGGGTGGGCGTAATGAAAAACTGTTTTTT; CDR3: CASSPEGGRNEKLFF
V: TRBV19; size: .; D: .; J: TRBJ2-1; DNA: TGTGCCAGTAGTTCAAAGAGACTGATGAAGGTTCGCAATGAGCAGTTCTTC; CDR3: CASSSKRLMKVRNEQFF
V: TRBV4-1; size: .; D: TRBD2; J: TRBJ2-2; DNA: TGCGCCAGCAGCCACGAACAAACGAGGGCTAGCGGGAGGAAAGGCGGGGAGCTGTTTTTT; CDR3: CASSHEQTRASGRKGGELFF
V: TRBV7-8; size: .; D: .; J: TRBJ1-1; DNA: TGTGCCAGCATTATGGGAGTGATGAACACTGAAGCTTTCTTT; CDR3: CASIMGVMNTEAFF
V: TRBV6-5; size: once; D: TRBD1; J: TRBJ2-1; DNA: TGTGCCAGCAGAGAACAGGGGGTGATGGGCAATGAGCAGTTCTTC; CDR3: CASREQGVMGNEQFF
V: TRBV5-4; size: .; D: .; J: TRBJ1-2; DNA: TGTGCCAGCAGCTTGGGACAAAACTATGGCTACACCTTC; CDR3: CASSLGQNYGYTF
V: TRBV10-3; size: .; D: .; J: TRBJ1-2; DNA: TGTGCCACCCGTGGCGGGGGCCTTGGCTACACCTTC; CDR3: CATRGGGLGYTF
V: TRBV27; size: .; D: .; J: TRBJ1-5; DNA: TGTGCCAGCAGAAAAGAGGGGGATCAGCCCCAGCATTTT; CDR3: CASRKEGDQPQHF
V: TRBV28; size: .; D: .; J: TRBJ2-4; DNA: TGTGCCAGCAGTTCTCCCTCAGGACTCCAAAACATTCAGTACTTC; CDR3: CASSSPSGLQNIQYF
V: TRBV9; size: .; D: TRBD1; J: TRBJ2-7; DNA: TGTGCCAGCAGCCCCCGGGACAGGGGAACCCACGAGCAGTACTTC; CDR3: CASSPRDRGTHEQYF
V: TRBV30; size: .; D: TRBD1; J: TRBJ1-2; DNA: TGTGCCTGGAGTGGGACAGGGCTTGGCTACACCTTC; CDR3: CAWSGTGLGYTF
V: TRBV6-1; size: .; D: TRBD2; J: TRBJ2-1; DNA: TGTGCCAGCAGCATCACGGGGGGGGCCTACAATGAGCAGTTCTTC; CDR3: CASSITGGAYNEQFF
V: TRBV7-3; size: .; D: TRBD1; J: TRBJ2-5; DNA: TGTGCCAGCAGCCGTTCGACAGGGAGAGGAGAGACCCAGTACTTC; CDR3: CASSRSTGRGETQYF
V: TRBV5-1; size: .; D: .; J: TRBJ1-2; DNA: TGCGCCAGCAGCTTAGGCTCCCCGCGGGGCTACACCTTC; CDR3: CASSLGSPRGYTF
V: TRBV15; size: .; D: .; J: TRBJ1-4; DNA: TGTGCCACCAGCAGAGTCAAACAGGGAGAAAAACTGTTTTTT; CDR3: CATSRVKQGEKLFF
V: TRBV19; size: .; D: .; J: TRBJ2-6; DNA: TGTGCCAGTAGTACGACAGGAGAGTACCACTCTGGGGCCAACGTCCTGACTTTC; CDR3: CASSTTGEYHSGANVLTF
V: TRBV2; size: .; D: .; J: TRBJ2-7; DNA: TGTGCCAGCAACGAGCCCTTTACAGCGGTGCAGTACTTC; CDR3: CASNEPFTAVQYF
V: TRBV6-5; size: .; D: TRBD1; J: TRBJ2-7; DNA: TGTGCCAGCAGTAGGGACAGGGCTCGGATCGAGCAGTACTTC; CDR3: CASSRDRARIEQYF
V: TRBV28; size: once; D: .; J: TRBJ2-3; DNA: TGTGCCAGCAGTTTAACTAGTTGGGCAGATACGCAGTATTTT; CDR3: CASSLTSWADTQYF
V: TRBV10-3; size: .; D: .; J: TRBJ1-1; DNA: TGTGCCATCAGTGAGTACAGCCGCCGAGCAGCTTTCTTT; CDR3: CAISEYSRRAAFF
V: TRBV18; size: .; D: .; J: TRBJ1-2; DNA: TGTGCCAGCCGGACAGCTGGAGATGGCTACACCTTC; CDR3: CASRTAGDGYTF
V: TRBV29-1; size: .; D: .; J: TRBJ1-5; DNA: TGCAGCGTCGAGACAGAAGCTAATCAGCCCCAGCATTTT; CDR3: CSVETEANQPQHF
V: TRBV18; size: .; D: TRBD1; J: TRBJ2-7; DNA: TGTGCCAGCTCATCCCAACTTACAGGGGTCGGCACCTACGAGCAGTACTTC; CDR3: CASSSQLTGVGTYEQYF
V: TRBV23-1; size: .; D: .; J: TRBJ1-2; DNA: TGCGCCAGCAGTCAATCAGCCGCAGGGGCCAACATATACTATGGCTACACCTTC; CDR3: CASSQSAAGANIYYGYTF
V: TRBV30; size: .; D: .; J: TRBJ2-3; DNA: TGTGCCTTTACGGTGACTAGCACAGATACGCAGTATTTT; CDR3: CAFTVTSTDTQYF
V: TRBV9; size: once; D: .; J: TRBJ2-7; DNA: TGTGCCAGCAGCGTAGGCAATGGGGCGTTCTCCTACGAGCAGTACTTC; CDR3: CASSVGNGAFSYEQYF
V: TRBV6-1; size: .; D: .; J: TRBJ1-2; DNA: TGTGCCAGCAGCTACAGGGCTTACTATGGCTACACCTTC; CDR3: CASSYRAYYGYTF
V: TRBV6-5; size: .; D: TRBD2; J: TRBJ2-7; DNA: TGTGCCAGCAGTCACCAGCGGGAGGGCTACGAGCAGTACTTC; CDR3: CASSHQREGYEQYF
V: TRBV6-6; size: .; D: TRBD2; J: TRBJ2-1; DNA: TGTGCCAGCAGTTCCGAACGGACTAGCGGGAGGGGTGAGCAGTTCTTC; CDR3: CASSSERTSGRGEQFF
V: TRBV4-3; size: .; D: .; J: TRBJ2-3; DNA: TGCGCCAGCAGCCATTTATATAGTGATACGCAGTATTTT; CDR3: CASSHLYSDTQYF
V: TRBV30; size: .; D: .; J: TRBJ1-2; DNA: TGTGCCTGGAGCCTCGACAGCTATGGCTACACCTTC; CDR3: CAWSLDSYGYTF
V: TRBV27; size: .; D: TRBD1; J: TRBJ1-1; DNA: TGTGCCAGCAGTTTTTCCAGGGGGCATCAGATGAACACTGAAGCTTTCTTT; CDR3: CASSFSRGHQMNTEAFF
V: TRBV9; size: .; D: TRBD2; J: TRBJ2-5; DNA: TGTGCCAGCAGCGGGGGACTAGCCCTTCAAGAGACCCAGTACTTC; CDR3: CASSGGLALQETQYF
V: TRBV9; size: .; D: .; J: TRBJ1-4; DNA: TGTGCCAGCAGCATGGCAGGGGACGAAAAACTGTTTTTT; CDR3: CASSMAGDEKLFF
V: TRBV5-1; size: .; D: TRBD2; J: TRBJ2-3; DNA: TGCGCCAGCAGCTTGCCGGGAGGGTTAGATACGCAGTATTTT; CDR3: CASSLPGGLDTQYF
V: TRBV19; size: .; D: TRBD2; J: TRBJ2-7; DNA: TGTGCCAGTAGTGACTCGGGAGGGCCCTACGAGCAGTACTTC; CDR3: CASSDSGGPYEQYF
V: TRBV4-1; size: .; D: .; J: TRBJ1-4; DNA: TGCGCCAGCAGCCAGACGAGGGTTGCAACTAATGAAAAACTGTTTTTT; CDR3: CASSQTRVATNEKLFF
V: TRBV7-9; size: once; D: .; J: TRBJ2-5; DNA: TGTGCCAGGGGCCAGGGTGGGAACCAAGAGACCCAGTACTTC; CDR3: CARGQGGNQETQYF
V: TRBV2; size: .; D: .; J: TRBJ2-6; DNA: TGTGCCAGCAGCCTAGAGAGGAGCTCTGGGGCCAACGTCCTGACTTTC; CDR3: CASSLERSSGANVLTF
V: TRBV5-8; size: .; D: .; J: TRBJ2-7; DNA: TGTGCCAGCAGCTCTAACTACGAGCAGTACTTC; CDR3: CASSSNYEQYF